Included here is one T cell receptor (beta chain) sequence, with context. The sample comes from a study of blood T cell repertoires in COVID-19. Study in general: The United States, Italy and Spain were the sources of the acute and convalescent COVID-19 samples. From T cells, B-cell-depleted T cells, or PBMCs came the material, which was cDNA or gDNA.

The authors' processing: Quantification of nucleated cells was approximated via reference gene primer amplification. Sequenced by immunoSEQ multiplex PCR; TCRdb stores in-frame clones only, minus some. That table gives V, J and clone size, and the DNA gave D and trimming. The sample contains about 170,000 clones, roughly 88% of which appear only once. Germline CDR1 and CDR2: SGHTA and FQGNSA. The CDR3 length is 16 residues. V lost 5 bases, J lost 3 bases, and 9 bases stayed unmatched. The sequenced sample consisted of peripheral blood. The chain employs TRBV7-2 and TRBJ2-3, with 9 positions matching TRBD2. This clonotype was sampled from a woman of 80 years or more with active or convalescent COVID-19. In DNA, the CDR3 is TGTGCCAGCAGCCCGCGATCTAGCGGGGCTACAGATACGCAGTATTTT. It codes for CASSPRSSGATDTQYF.